The 18 T cell receptor beta chains presented below share a single source sample, sequenced in a study of shared clonotypes between healthy human individuals. Assay: immunoSEQ multiplex PCR; the TCRdb copy retains only in-frame clones and omits some. The data contain roughly 720,000 clones, 90% of them singletons. Sequencing used memory CD8+ T cells from PBMCs. The subset here: CD45RO+ cells pooled with CCR7-negative TemRA cells. All receptors derive from a man aged 18-30 years in good health. Some clones in this sample may be carry-over from other donors' samples.

J is TRBJ2-3 and V is TRBV9; 7 nucleotides align to TRBD2. Losses at the gene ends were 0 bases for V and 2 bases for J; bases not matched to a gene: 0. Germline V gene sequence: CDR1 SGDLS, CDR2 YYNGEE. The CDR3 is 14 residues long. The CDR3 coding sequence is TGTGCCAGCAGCGTAGGGGACTACACAGATACGCAGTATTTT. Its protein product is CASSVGDYTDTQYF.

This clone was detected only once. The rearrangement links TRBV29-1 to TRBJ1-2; 7 nucleotides align to TRBD1. With 7 bases clipped from V and 4 bases from J, the junction kept 12 bases outside the gene matches. The CDR3 is made up of 14 amino acids. Germline V CDR1 and CDR2: SQVTM, ANQGSEA. DNA for the CDR3: TGCAGCGCACTAGGGACAGAGCTTCGCTATGGCTACACCTTC. As protein: CSALGTELRYGYTF. Variable domain in full (rest from reference TRBV29-1 and TRBJ1-2): SAVISQKPSRDICQRGTSLTIQCQVDSQVTMMFWYRQQPGQSLTLIATANQGSEATYESGFVIDKFPISRPNLTFSTLTVSNMSPEDSSIYLCSALGTELRYGYTFGSGTRLTVV.

The table lists this clone with a few counts. V gene TRBV29-1 combines with J gene TRBJ1-1; D perhaps matches TRBD1 (5 bases). The CDR3 totals 13 residues. Trimming left V 4 bases short and J 1 base short, with 10 bases between. From germline, CDR1 is SQVTM and CDR2 ANQGSEA. The CDR3 sequence: CSVVGGENTEAFF. CDR3 coding DNA: TGCAGCGTTGTTGGAGGGGAGAACACTGAAGCTTTCTTT.

V is TRBV30 and J is TRBJ2-7, with 7 bases that match TRBD2. This CDR3 comprises 15 residues. CDR1 is GTSNPN, CDR2 SVGIG, per germline (reference sequence). Germline trimming cut 0 bases from V and 6 bases from J; bases unmatched to any gene: 11. The CDR3 nucleotides are TGTGCCTGGAGTGTACGATCGACTAGCCTATCCGAGCAGTACTTC. Translating it yields CAWSVRSTSLSEQYF.

Concerning this clone itself: This CDR3 is also generated by other DNA sequences in the sample. The chain has TRBV7-9 and TRBJ1-2, with D unresolved. V dropped 4 bases and J dropped 2 bases, with 2 bases sitting between them. The CDR3 totals 11 residues. Germline loops: CDR1 SEHNR, CDR2 FQNEAQ (reference sequence). The CDR3 here is CASSSNYGYTF. In DNA, the CDR3 is TGTGCCAGCAGCTCCAACTATGGCTACACCTTC.

Remarks on this clone: Additional DNA sequences in this sample encode the identical CDR3. V is TRBV19 and J is TRBJ2-7; D unresolved. Between the trimmed V and J ends, which lost 5 bases and 3 bases, there was a span of 11 bases. The CDR3 runs 13 residues. The germline CDR1 and CDR2 sequences are LNHDA and SQIVND (reference sequence). The CDR3 reads CASSSHPFYEQYF. The CDR3 DNA reads TGTGCCAGTAGTTCCCATCCCTTCTACGAGCAGTACTTC.

The chain recombines TRBV7-8 with TRBJ2-7, with 8 nucleotides matching TRBD1. V dropped 5 bases and J dropped 4; count of bases not matched to a gene: 7. The CDR3 sequence is 14 residues long. Germline CDR1 and CDR2: SGHVS and FQNEAQ. The CDR3: CASSTRQGIYEQYF. CDR3 nucleotide sequence: TGTGCCAGCAGCACCCGACAGGGGATATACGAGCAGTACTTC.

This chain uses TRBV6-6 with TRBJ2-3; 8 bases line up with TRBD1. The CDR3 covers 15 residues. J gave up 3 bases and V 5 bases, and 7 bases lay outside the gene matches. Looked up from germline, CDR1 is MNHNY and CDR2 is SVGAGI (reference sequence). The CDR3 bases are TGTGCCAGCAGTGCAGGACAGGGATCAACAGATACGCAGTATTTT. This gives the protein CASSAGQGSTDTQYF.

The rearrangement uses TRBV14 and TRBJ2-7; perhaps TRBD2 as D (5 bases). Trimming stripped 4 bases from V and 3 bases from J, with 13 bases between. The CDR3 contains 14 residues. Germline V CDR1 and CDR2: SGHDN, FVKESK. DNA of the CDR3: TGTGCCAGCAGCCTACGGGGAGTAGGCTACGAGCAGTACTTC. It codes for CASSLRGVGYEQYF.

On this clone: Distinct nucleotide sequences in the sample also encode this CDR3. V and J are TRBV5-1 and TRBJ1-1, with a weak D call TRBD1 (6 bases). Germline loops: CDR1 SGHRS, CDR2 YFSETQ. This CDR3 contains 14 residues. Trimming removed 0 bases from V and 5 bases from J, with 11 bases in between. The CDR3 region has the DNA TGCGCCAGCAGCTTGGTCGGAGGGGGGACTGAAGCTTTCTTT. Translated, it gives CASSLVGGGTEAFF. The complete variable domain, with remaining parts taken from reference TRBV5-1 and TRBJ1-1, reads KAGVTQTPRYLIKTRGQQVTLSCSPISGHRSVSWYQQTPGQGLQFLFEYFSETQRNKGNFPGRFSGRQFSNSRSEMNVSTLELGDSALYLCASSLVGGGTEAFFGQGTRLTVV.

This chain uses TRBV6-5 with TRBJ2-5, with 12 bases matching TRBD2. CDR1 MNHEY and CDR2 SVGAGI come from the germline V gene. Trimming at V came to 5 bases and at J to 2 bases, leaving 0 bases not matched to a gene. CDR3 length: 14 residues. The CDR3: CASSLAGGQETQYF. CDR3 sequence (DNA): TGTGCCAGCAGTCTAGCGGGAGGGCAAGAGACCCAGTACTTC.

The V and J genes are TRBV21-1 and TRBJ2-5; the table names TRBD1, a call not compared with the DNA. TRBV21-1 corresponds to a pseudogene. The CDR3 is made up of 16 amino acids. The CDR3: CASSKAADRVKETQYF. In nucleotides, the CDR3 is TGTGCCAGCAGCAAAGCGGCAGACAGGGTGAAAGAGACCCAGTACTTC.

Only a few counts were recorded for this clone. This chain uses TRBV15 with TRBJ1-5; D not resolved. This CDR3 is built from 15 residues. The germline V gene encodes CDR1 LNHNV and CDR2 YYDKDF (reference sequence). V was shortened by 3 bases and J by 3 bases, with 12 bases between the two germline ends. CDR3 amino acids: CATSSARAVNQPQHF. DNA for the CDR3: TGTGCCACCAGCAGTGCCCGGGCTGTCAATCAGCCCCAGCATTTT.

The J gene is TRBJ2-6, the V gene TRBV9; D unclear. Germline V CDR1 and CDR2: SGDLS, YYNGEE. This CDR3 comprises 15 residues. Trimming cost V 4 bases and J 2 bases, with 10 bases left between them. The CDR3 spells CASSLLYTGANVLTF. The CDR3 nucleotides are TGTGCCAGCAGCCTACTCTACACTGGGGCCAACGTCCTGACTTTC.

The chain couples TRBV2 to TRBJ2-7; TRBD2 matches at 8 bases. The CDR3 is 15 residues long. The V gene's germline CDR1 is SNHLY and CDR2 FYNNEI. V trimming: 5 bases; J trimming: 4 bases; junction bases outside the gene matches: 10. DNA for the CDR3: TGTGCCAGCAGTACAGGGACTAGTGCTTTGTACGAGCAGTACTTC. This encodes CASSTGTSALYEQYF.

CDR3 sequence reads: CASSGPWAANTGELFF. The CDR3 bases are TGTGCCAGCAGCGGTCCTTGGGCAGCGAACACCGGGGAGCTGTTTTTT. The genes are TRBV9 and TRBJ2-2; D unresolved. V was clipped by 3 bases and J by 0 bases, with 12 bases between them. The CDR3 spans 16 residues. Germline CDR1 SGDLS, CDR2 YYNGEE.

The CDR3 region is CASSLGRGWDEQYF. Here the CDR3 DNA reads TGCGCCAGCAGCTTGGGCAGGGGATGGGACGAGCAGTACTTC. V gene TRBV5-1 combines with J gene TRBJ2-7; D is perhaps TRBD1 (6 bases). V shed 0 bases and J shed 5 bases, with 12 bases lying between them. CDR3 length: 14 amino acids. Looked up from germline, CDR1 is SGHRS and CDR2 is YFSETQ.

The chain employs TRBV6-5 and TRBJ2-7; perhaps TRBD2 as D (7 bases). Germline V gene data show CDR1 as MNHEY and CDR2 as SVGAGI. The CDR3 spans 15 residues. Trimming shortened V by 6 bases and J by 3 bases, and 18 bases separated the two germline ends. Here the CDR3 DNA reads TGTGCCAGCAGCTTTACAGGGAGGGGAATCTACGAGCAGTACTTC. Amino acid sequence: CASSFTGRGIYEQYF.